The 13 T cell receptor beta chains in this list originate from one sample, sequenced in a study of beta chain features in type 1 diabetes. Expressed TCRB transcripts were sequenced because the isolated RNA had all been reverse transcribed beforehand. TCRdb's table, derived via immunoSEQ multiplex PCR, lists solely in-frame clones and lacks some. The sample yields about 230,000 clones, 9% to 10% seen once. Sequenced sample: naive CD4+ T cells from blood. These receptors were collected from a woman aged 18 to 35 in good health.

V gene TRBV18 combines with J gene TRBJ2-1; D gene unclear. V was clipped by 3 bases and J by 6 bases, with 12 bases between them. From germline, CDR1 is KGHSH and CDR2 LQKENI. The CDR3 has 14 residues. DNA for the CDR3: TGTGCCAGCTCACCGCCACAGAAAAGCAATGAGCAGTTCTTC. This encodes CASSPPQKSNEQFF.

The chain recombines TRBV18 with TRBJ1-1; TRBD1 aligns across 9 bases. Per germline, CDR1 KGHSH and CDR2 LQKENI. CDR3 length: 15 amino acids. The V and J ends lost 6 bases and 1 base, in that order; junction bases with no gene match: 6. The CDR3 sequence: CASSPDRGSNTEAFF. The CDR3 nucleotides read TGTGCCAGCTCCCCTGACAGGGGGTCGAACACTGAAGCTTTCTTT.

This rearrangement joins TRBV28 to TRBJ1-1; TRBD1 agrees at 7 bases. CDR1 is MDHEN and CDR2 is SYDVKM in the germline V gene. This CDR3 contains 16 residues. J was trimmed by 0 bases and V by 5 bases; bases with no gene match: 9. The CDR3 region is CASSRGGQRVNTEAFF. The CDR3 bases are TGTGCCAGCAGTCGAGGGGGCCAGCGGGTGAACACTGAAGCTTTCTTT. The full variable domain, completed using reference TRBV28 and TRBJ1-1, is DVKVTQSSRYLVKRTGEKVFLECVQDMDHENMFWYRQDPGLGLRLIYFSYDVKMKEKGDIPEGYSVSREKKERFSLILESASTNQTSMYLCASSRGGQRVNTEAFFGQGTRLTVV.

The rearrangement links TRBV19 to TRBJ2-2, with 7 bases matching TRBD1. Per the germline V gene, CDR1 is LNHDA and CDR2 is SQIVND (reference sequence). This CDR3 region has 15 residues. With 8 bases clipped from V and 6 bases from J, the junction kept 12 bases outside the gene matches. The DNA of the CDR3 is TGTGCCAGTCGGGACGGGACAGTCGATTCCGGGGAGCTGTTTTTT. Its translation: CASRDGTVDSGELFF.

The gene calls are TRBV7-9 and TRBJ2-7, with D possibly matching TRBD1 (6 bases). With 5 bases removed from V and 0 bases from J, the gap between germline ends came to 11 bases. This CDR3 comprises 14 residues. CDR1 and CDR2 (germline): SEHNR, FQNEAQ (reference sequence). In DNA, the CDR3 is TGTGCCAGCAGCGGGGACATGAGCTCCTACGAGCAGTACTTC. Translating it yields CASSGDMSSYEQYF. Together with reference TRBV7-9 and TRBJ2-7, the CDR3 gives the full variable domain: DTGVSQNPRHKITKRGQNVTFRCDPISEHNRLYWYRQTLGQGPEFLTYFQNEAQLEKSRLLSDRFSAERPKGSFSTLEIQRTEQGDSAMYLCASSGDMSSYEQYFGPGTRLTVT.

The V and J genes are TRBV6-1 and TRBJ1-1, with D perhaps TRBD1 (6 bases). Germline loops: CDR1 MNHNS, CDR2 SASEGT. CDR3 length: 13 amino acids. Trimming shortened V by 7 bases and J by 3 bases, and 12 bases separated the two germline ends. CDR3 sequence: CASNLRGDTEAFF. CDR3 nucleotide sequence: TGTGCCAGCAACCTCAGGGGAGACACTGAAGCTTTCTTT.

This clone was seen repeatedly, ten times or more. This rearrangement joins TRBV7-2 to TRBJ1-2, with D uncertain. V was trimmed by 8 bases and J by 7 bases, leaving 14 bases between them. The CDR3 is 12 amino acids. Germline CDR1 reads SGHTA; CDR2 reads FQGNSA. CDR3 bases: TGTGCCAGCTGGCCGGGATCGCCTGGCTACACCTTC. This encodes CASWPGSPGYTF.

This chain links TRBV29-1 with TRBJ1-2; D is possibly TRBD1 (5 bases). The CDR3 contains 12 residues. CDR1 is SQVTM and CDR2 is ANQGSEA in the germline V gene. Trimming took 4 bases from V and 3 from J, leaving 9 bases between them. CDR3 residues: CSVARGDYGYTF. The CDR3 nucleotides are TGCAGCGTTGCCCGGGGGGACTATGGCTACACCTTC.

This chain uses TRBV6-5 with TRBJ1-2, with no clear D. Germline lookup yields CDR1 MNHEY and CDR2 SVGAGI. This CDR3 has 13 residues. The ends were cut back, 5 bases at V and 3 bases at J, with 10 bases in the middle. CDR3 bases: TGTGCCAGCAGTCCCCGAGAGGACTATGGCTACACCTTC. It codes for CASSPREDYGYTF.

The chain uses TRBV30 and TRBJ2-3; D unresolved. V shed 2 bases and J shed 3 bases, with 6 bases lying between them. Germline CDR1 is GTSNPN and CDR2 is SVGIG (reference sequence). The CDR3 consists of 12 residues. CDR3 bases: TGTGCCTGGAGTCCATCAACAGATACGCAGTATTTT. Translation: CAWSPSTDTQYF.

The chain carries TRBV5-6 and TRBJ2-2; 10 bases map to TRBD1. CDR3 size: 16 residues. Trimming at V came to 4 bases and at J to 6 bases, leaving 9 bases not matched to a gene. Per germline, CDR1 SGHDT and CDR2 YYEEEE. Written as DNA, the CDR3 is TGTGCCAGCAGCGATTACGGGACAGGGGAGTCCGGGGAGCTGTTTTTT. Protein product: CASSDYGTGESGELFF.

The sample holds a few counts of this clone. The DNA for the CDR3 is TGCAGCGTAACCAGGGACAGCCAAGAGACCCAGTACTTC. This sequence encodes CSVTRDSQETQYF. The chain is built from TRBV29-1 and TRBJ2-5; TRBD1 matches at 7 bases. The CDR3 sequence is 13 residues long. The V segment lost 6 bases and the J segment 1 base; nucleotides outside the gene matches: 5. Germline V gene sequence: CDR1 SQVTM, CDR2 ANQGSEA.

A few counts support this clone. The rearrangement links TRBV25-1 to TRBJ2-3; TRBD1 matches at 7 bases. The CDR3 has 13 amino acids. V gave up 7 bases and J gave up 6 bases; unmatched junction bases: 7. Germline V gene lookup returns CDR1 MGHDK and CDR2 SYGVNS. CDR3 region: CASIRQGTDTQYF. DNA of the CDR3: TGTGCCAGCATTCGACAGGGTACCGATACGCAGTATTTT.